The 25 T cell receptor beta chains listed next were all sequenced from one sample in a study of T cells in Graves' hyperthyroidism and ophthalmopathy. Amplification of TCR beta CDR3 regions was performed using RNA transcripts as template. When the TCR CDR3 underwent first-round RT-PCR, the HTBI primer set was used. TCRdb re-called the multiplex PCR reads with MiXCR, one entry per CDR3 protein. The data contain 300,000 to 400,000 distinct CDR3 sequences, roughly 15% of them singletons. Material: blood. These TCRs come from a woman in her thirties with Graves' ophthalmopathy.

This clonotype was counted ten times or more. The rearrangement links TRBV2 to TRBJ1-1; possible D gene TRBD1, 5 bases. The germline V gene encodes CDR1 SNHLY and CDR2 FYNNEI. CDR3 length equals 10 residues. V gave up 8 bases and J gave up 4 bases, with 5 bases separating them. This CDR3 is CASGGTEAFF. Written as DNA, the CDR3 is TGTGCCAGCGGGGGCACTGAAGCTTTCTTT.

This clonotype has a handful of counts. The V gene is TRBV12-3 or TRBV12-4, the J gene TRBJ2-6; either TRBD1 or TRBD2 may supply D (7 bases each). The CDR3 has 18 residues. V was cut by 3 bases and J by 2 bases, with 17 bases left in between. The CDR3 spells CASSFRGGSSTGANVLTF. Here the CDR3 DNA reads TGTGCCAGCAGTTTCAGGGGGGGATCATCCACTGGGGCCAACGTCCTGACTTTC.

At least ten counts were recorded for this clonotype. The chain couples TRBV6-1 to TRBJ2-7; 9 nucleotides match TRBD1. V trimming: 8 bases; J trimming: 0 bases; junction bases outside the gene matches: 5. CDR3 length equals 14 residues. Germline CDR1 is MNHNS and CDR2 is SASEGT. CDR3 protein: CASSSGQGSYEQYF. CDR3 nucleotide sequence: TGTGCCAGCTCCTCGGGACAGGGCTCCTACGAGCAGTACTTC.

This clonotype was detected ten times or more. The gene calls are TRBV11-1 and TRBJ2-2, with 9 bases matching TRBD2. Looked up from germline, CDR1 is SGHAT and CDR2 is FQDESV (reference sequence). V lost 8 bases to trimming and J lost 1 base; unmatched junction nucleotides: 5. CDR3 length: 15 amino acids. The chain's CDR3 is CASELAGENTGELFF. CDR3 in DNA: TGTGCCAGCGAACTAGCGGGCGAGAACACCGGGGAGCTGTTTTTT.

There are many counts of this clonotype. V is TRBV6-6 and J is TRBJ2-7; D is unresolved. V lost 0 bases and J 3 bases, leaving 9 bases between the germline ends. The V gene's germline CDR1 is MNHNY and CDR2 SVGAGI (reference sequence). The CDR3 runs to 14 residues. The CDR3 nucleotides are TGTGCCAGCAGTTACTCCGCAGGTTTCTACGAGCAGTACTTC. Its protein is CASSYSAGFYEQYF.

This clonotype has only a few counts. This chain joins TRBV24-1 and TRBJ2-3; TRBD2 matches 11 bases. Looked up from germline, CDR1 is KGHDR and CDR2 is SFDVKD. CDR3 length equals 16 residues. With 5 bases clipped from V and 4 bases from J, the junction kept 7 bases outside the gene matches. CDR3 protein: CATSAPSGGTPDTQYF. The CDR3 DNA is TGTGCCACCAGTGCCCCTAGCGGGGGGACCCCAGATACGCAGTATTTT.

This clonotype has at least ten counts. The chain recombines TRBV2 with TRBJ2-3; D is uncertain. The CDR3 consists of 16 residues. Germline V gene lookup returns CDR1 SNHLY and CDR2 FYNNEI. V lost 8 bases to trimming and J lost 4 bases, with 22 bases between them. The CDR3 DNA is TGTGCCAGCCCCTCTGCCCCGTTGATCCAGTCAGATACGCAGTATTTT. This encodes CASPSAPLIQSDTQYF.

This chain joins TRBV29-1 and TRBJ1-3; TRBD1 agrees at 7 bases. This CDR3 spans 15 amino acids. J lost 1 base, V lost 7 bases, and 10 bases had no gene match. CDR1 SQVTM and CDR2 ANQGSEA come from the germline V gene. The CDR3 reads CSGTTGIGSGNTIYF. CDR3 nucleotide sequence: TGCAGCGGAACGACAGGGATTGGGTCTGGAAACACCATATATTTT.

CDR3 in amino acids: CASSSPDYKETQYF. The CDR3 nucleotides are TGCGCCAGCAGCTCGCCGGACTACAAAGAGACCCAGTACTTC. The chain is built from TRBV5-1 and TRBJ2-5; TRBD2 might be the D (6 bases). Germline values: CDR1 SGHRS, CDR2 YFSETQ. Trimming left V 3 bases short and J 3 bases short, with 12 bases between. CDR3 length equals 14 residues. The complete variable domain, with remaining parts taken from reference TRBV5-1 and TRBJ2-5, reads KAGVTQTPRYLIKTRGQQVTLSCSPISGHRSVSWYQQTPGQGLQFLFEYFSETQRNKGNFPGRFSGRQFSNSRSEMNVSTLELGDSALYLCASSSPDYKETQYFGPGTRLLVL.

This clonotype was observed at least ten times. The CDR3 coding sequence is TGTGCCACCTGGGAGTCCGGGGAGCTGTTTTTT. It is translated as CATWESGELFF. The V call is TRBV6-1, the J call TRBJ2-2, with D possibly TRBD2 on 5 matching bases. CDR3 length equals 11 residues. Germline V gives CDR1 MNHNS, CDR2 SASEGT. Trimming took off 10 bases at V and 6 bases at J, with 9 bases between the two ends.

A word on this clonotype: Just one base apart from a much larger clone, this may be a read error. The CDR3 coding sequence is TGTGCCAGCAATTTGAGGGCGGGGGACTACGAGCAGTGCTTC. Translating it yields CASNLRAGDYEQCF. The rearrangement joins TRBV27 to TRBJ2-7; 7 bases fit TRBD2. This CDR3 is 14 amino acids long. Germline values: CDR1 MNHEY, CDR2 SMNVEV (reference sequence).

This clonotype was observed many times. CDR3 sequence reads: CASSLERGRSYEQYF. The CDR3 DNA is TGTGCCAGCAGCTTAGAACGGGGCCGCTCCTACGAGCAGTACTTC. The chain uses TRBV11-1 and TRBJ2-7, with D tentatively TRBD1 or TRBD2 (5 bases each). Germline V gives CDR1 SGHAT, CDR2 FQDESV (reference sequence). V was clipped by 1 base and J by 0 bases, with 10 bases between them. The length of the CDR3 is 15 residues. The whole variable domain, filled in from reference TRBV11-1 and TRBJ2-7, reads EAEVAQSPRYKITEKSQAVAFWCDPISGHATLYWYRQILGQGPELLVQFQDESVVDDSQLPKDRFSAERLKGVDSTLKIQPAELGDSAMYLCASSLERGRSYEQYFGPGTRLTVT.

This clonotype was counted only a few times. CDR3 nucleotide sequence: TGTGCCAGCAGCGCGACAGTTAATAGCAATCAGCCCCAGCATTTT. Translating it yields CASSATVNSNQPQHF. This sequence joins TRBV12-3 or TRBV12-4 and TRBJ1-5, with D possibly matching TRBD1 (5 bases). The V and J ends lost 6 bases and 0 bases respectively, with 12 bases between them. The CDR3 contains 15 residues.

This clonotype has ten or more counts. The rearrangement links TRBV7-9 to TRBJ1-2; D not resolved. Trimming pared 3 bases from V and 3 bases from J, leaving 17 bases between. The CDR3 runs to 16 residues. CDR1 is SEHNR, CDR2 FQNEAQ, per germline (reference sequence). This CDR3 is CASSFNRIQGDYGYTF. The CDR3 DNA reads TGTGCCAGCAGCTTCAACAGAATTCAAGGCGACTATGGCTACACCTTC.

This chain uses TRBV20-1 with TRBJ1-6; D possibly corresponds to TRBD1 (5 bases). CDR1 and CDR2 (germline): DFQATT, SNEGSKA (reference sequence). Trimming removed 3 bases at V and 9 bases at J, with 15 bases between. CDR3 length: 14 residues. The CDR3 is CSARWLVGASPLHF. CDR3 sequence (DNA): TGCAGTGCTAGGTGGTTGGTTGGGGCTTCACCCCTCCACTTT.

This clonotype turned up a few times. DNA for the CDR3: TGTGCCAGCAGCCAGGGACAGGCCGATAATTCACCCCTCCACTTT. It codes for CASSQGQADNSPLHF. The gene calls are TRBV7-9 and TRBJ1-6; 8 bases align to TRBD1. The CDR3 sequence is 15 residues long. Germline CDR1 SEHNR, CDR2 FQNEAQ (reference sequence). V dropped 5 bases and J dropped 5; count of bases not matched to a gene: 5.

This clonotype came up many times. The V call is TRBV9, the J call TRBJ2-7; perhaps TRBD2 as D (5 bases). CDR3 length equals 14 residues. The germline CDR1 and CDR2 sequences are SGDLS and YYNGEE. Trimming left V 0 bases short and J 2 bases short, with 9 bases between. CDR3: CASSVGTFPYEQYF. DNA of the CDR3: TGTGCCAGCAGCGTAGGGACTTTTCCCTACGAGCAGTACTTC.

This clonotype was found many times. The genes are TRBV7-2 and TRBJ1-4; weak D call: TRBD1 (6 bases). The germline CDR1 and CDR2 sequences are SGHTA and FQGNSA. CDR3 length: 14 residues. V was cut by 5 bases and J by 8 bases, with 15 bases left in between. For the CDR3, the DNA is TGTGCCAGCAGCCAGGCAGGGGCAGGCGAAAAACTGTTTTTT. This gives the protein CASSQAGAGEKLFF.

The table lists this clonotype with many counts. V and J are TRBV6-1 and TRBJ1-6, with D tentatively TRBD1 (5 bases). CDR1 MNHNS and CDR2 SASEGT come from the germline V gene. Trimming cost V 2 bases and J 11 bases, with 16 bases left between them. The CDR3 has 15 amino acids. CDR3 sequence reads: CASSESGTMYTPLHF. CDR3 DNA sequence: TGTGCCAGCAGTGAATCTGGGACGATGTATACACCCCTCCACTTT.

This clonotype occurred a few times. V is TRBV12-3 or TRBV12-4 and J is TRBJ2-1; D might be TRBD2 (7 bases). Trimming cost V 5 bases and J 1 base, with 15 bases left between them. The CDR3 is 16 amino acids. The CDR3 DNA reads as TGTGCCAGCAGTAGGGGGGGGCCTAGGTCCTACAATGAGCAGTTCTTC. As protein: CASSRGGPRSYNEQFF.

This clonotype was counted between two and nine times. A much larger clonotype is one base distant, so this may be a read error. The chain recombines TRBV6-2 or TRBV6-3 with TRBJ2-7; TRBD2 matches 8 bases. The length of the CDR3 is 17 residues. Germline CDR1 and CDR2: MNHEY and SVGEGT. J lost 7 bases, V lost 5 bases, and 19 bases had no gene match. CDR3 loop: CASSDGGAGYTHHEQYF. In nucleotides, the CDR3 is TGTGCCAGCAGTGACGGGGGGGCCGGGTATACACACCATGAGCAGTACTTC.

This clonotype occurred many times. The gene calls are TRBV28 and TRBJ1-2, with D unclear. The germline V and J ends were trimmed by 2 bases and 6 bases, with 13 bases remaining between them. The CDR3 length is 14 residues. Germline assignment: CDR1 MDHEN and CDR2 SYDVKM. CDR3 bases: TGTGCCAGCAGTTTAGCGGGTCTCCGACATGGCTACACCTTC. Protein sequence: CASSLAGLRHGYTF.

This clonotype has a count of ten or more. The V gene is TRBV7-3, the J gene TRBJ1-2; weak D call: TRBD1 (5 bases). The germline gives CDR1 SGHTA, CDR2 FQGTGA. The CDR3 runs 14 residues. The V and J ends lost 5 bases and 8 bases respectively, with 18 bases between them. The CDR3 DNA reads TGTGCCAGCAGCCAAGTAGCAGGGTTAGGAGGCTACACCTTC. Its translation: CASSQVAGLGGYTF.

At least ten counts were recorded for this clonotype. This chain connects TRBV27 to TRBJ2-3; TRBD1 is a possible D gene (5 bases). Trimming cost V 6 bases and J 2 bases, with 9 bases left between them. Germline CDR1 MNHEY, CDR2 SMNVEV (reference sequence). This CDR3 has 13 residues. The CDR3 DNA sequence: TGTGCCAGCAGGGACAAATACACAGATACGCAGTATTTT. It is translated as CASRDKYTDTQYF.

The rearrangement uses TRBV28 and TRBJ1-5, with D unresolved. The CDR3 contains 14 residues. The V end was cut by 4 bases, the J end by 6 bases, with 13 bases between. Germline values: CDR1 MDHEN, CDR2 SYDVKM. This CDR3 is CASSYSTTTQPQHF. Written as DNA, the CDR3 is TGTGCCAGCAGTTACTCAACCACAACTCAGCCCCAGCATTTT.